This passage covers 3 T cell receptor beta chains from one sample sequenced in a study of radiotherapy plus CTLA-4 blockade in lung cancer. TCRdb keeps only in-frame clones here, not all; method: immunoSEQ multiplex PCR. Found here are about 88,000 clones, 72% of them singletons; the top ten hold about an eighth. The source was peripheral blood, collected from a patient treated with radiotherapy plus ipilimumab. The receptor set was obtained from a human donor with non-small cell lung cancer that progressed on radiotherapy plus ipilimumab.

This clone was picked up a small number of times. V gene TRBV5-1 combines with J gene TRBJ1-1; a possible D gene is TRBD1 (5 bases). V shed 0 bases and J shed 4 bases, with 10 bases lying between them. This CDR3 region has 14 residues. CDR1 is SGHRS, CDR2 YFSETQ, per germline. CDR3 nucleotides: TGCGCCAGCAGCTTGGCGGGGACGGGCACTGAAGCTTTCTTT. Protein sequence: CASSLAGTGTEAFF.

J is TRBJ1-1 and V is TRBV18; no clear D. V was cut by 6 bases and J by 1 base, with 15 bases left in between. The CDR3 contains 15 residues. The germline CDR1 and CDR2 sequences are KGHSH and LQKENI. The CDR3 reads CASSREQLQNTEAFF. Here the CDR3 DNA reads TGTGCCAGCTCCCGAGAACAGTTACAGAACACTGAAGCTTTCTTT.

J is TRBJ2-1 and V is TRBV7-3, with 12 positions matching TRBD2. With V trimmed by 5 bases and J by 8 bases, 10 bases remained unmatched. Per germline, CDR1 SGHTA and CDR2 FQGTGA. The CDR3 length is 16 residues. CDR3 loop: CASSLTASGRGDEQFF. The CDR3 region has the DNA TGTGCCAGCAGCCTCACGGCTAGCGGGAGGGGGGATGAGCAGTTCTTC.